This T cell receptor (beta chain) came from a study of blood T cell repertoires in COVID-19. Trimming left V 3 bases short and J 2 bases short, with 8 bases between. Germline CDR1 LGHDT, CDR2 YNNKEL (reference sequence). CDR3 length: 13 residues. Sequencing was performed with immunoSEQ multiplex PCR; in TCRdb, only in-frame clones are kept and a portion is missing. The sample carries 150,000 or so clones, 91% recorded once. V is TRBV3-1 (or the pseudogene TRBV3-2) and J is TRBJ2-7, with D perhaps matching TRBD1 (6 bases). Sequencing input: peripheral blood. The TCR sequence derives from a man aged 50 or older with acute or convalescent COVID-19. CDR3 sequence: CASSHRGTYEQYF. The DNA of the CDR3 is TGTGCCAGCAGCCACAGGGGAACCTACGAGCAGTACTTC.